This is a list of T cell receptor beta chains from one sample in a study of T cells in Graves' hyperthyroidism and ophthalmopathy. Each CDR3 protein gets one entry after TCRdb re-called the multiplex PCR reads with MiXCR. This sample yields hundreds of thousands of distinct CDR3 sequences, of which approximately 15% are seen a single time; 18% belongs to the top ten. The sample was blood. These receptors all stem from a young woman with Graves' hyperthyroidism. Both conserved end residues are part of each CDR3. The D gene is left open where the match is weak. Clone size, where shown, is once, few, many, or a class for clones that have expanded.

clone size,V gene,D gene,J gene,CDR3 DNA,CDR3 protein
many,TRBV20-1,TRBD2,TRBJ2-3,TGCAGTGCTAGAGTCCCAGCGGGAGGTCTCACAGATACGCAGTATTTT,CSARVPAGGLTDTQYF
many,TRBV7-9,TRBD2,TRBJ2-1,TGTGCCAGCAGCTTACCTAGCGGGAGTGCCTACAATGAGCAGTTCTTC,CASSLPSGSAYNEQFF
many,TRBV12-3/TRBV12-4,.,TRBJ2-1,TGTGCCAGCAGTTTCGGGGCTCTCTACAATGAGCAGTTCTTC,CASSFGALYNEQFF
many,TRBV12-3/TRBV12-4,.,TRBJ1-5,TGTGCCAGCAGTTTGAGCGCATCGGAGAATCAGCCCCAGCATTTT,CASSLSASENQPQHF
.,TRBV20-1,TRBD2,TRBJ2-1,TGCAGTGCTAGAGATAGCGGGATGGGCCCCTACAATGAGCAGTTCTTC,CSARDSGMGPYNEQFF
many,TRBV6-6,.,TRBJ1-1,TGTGCCAGCAGTTACAAGGGGTTTAGCTCTGAAGCTTTCTTT,CASSYKGFSSEAFF
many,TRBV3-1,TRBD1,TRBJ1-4,TGTGCCAGCAGCCAAAGGACAGGGGCAACTAATGAAAAACTGTTTTTT,CASSQRTGATNEKLFF
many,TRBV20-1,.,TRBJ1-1,TGCAGTGCTGCGGACAGATCCAACCTGAACACTGAAGCTTTCTTT,CSAADRSNLNTEAFF
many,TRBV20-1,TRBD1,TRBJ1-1,TGCAGTGCTAGTCTACGACAGGGTGACACTGAAGCTTTCTTT,CSASLRQGDTEAFF
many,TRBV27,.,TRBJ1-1,TGTGCCAGCAGTTTAATGCGGGGTAACACTGAAGCTTTCTTT,CASSLMRGNTEAFF
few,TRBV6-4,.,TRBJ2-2,TGTGCCAGCAGAGCAGCGCGGAGCGGGGAGCTGTTTTTT,CASRAARSGELFF
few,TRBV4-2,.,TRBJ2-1,TGTGCCAGCAGCCAAGATAGGGGCGGGGAGGAGTTCTTC,CASSQDRGGEEFF
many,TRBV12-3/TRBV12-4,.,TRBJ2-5,TGTGCCAGCAGCCGAAGGGGGACTCAAGAGACCCAGTACTTC,CASSRRGTQETQYF
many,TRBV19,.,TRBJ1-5,TGTGCCAGTAGTATCGGGCAGGGCGGCAATCAGCCCCAGCATTTT,CASSIGQGGNQPQHF
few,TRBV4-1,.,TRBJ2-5,TGCGCCAGCAGCCAAGATAACAGGCTGGGAGAGACCCAGTACTTC,CASSQDNRLGETQYF
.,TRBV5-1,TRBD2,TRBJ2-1,TGCGCCAGCAGCTTGGCGAGCGGGAGTGGCCACAATGAGCAGTTCTTC,CASSLASGSGHNEQFF
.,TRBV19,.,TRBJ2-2,TGTGCCAGTAGTATTGAGAGGGGTATCGGGGAGCTGTTTTTT,CASSIERGIGELFF
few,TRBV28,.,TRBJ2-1,TGTGCCAGCAGTTTTGGTTACGAGCAGTTCTTC,CASSFGYEQFF
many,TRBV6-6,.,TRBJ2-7,TGTGCCAGCAGTTACAAGGATCATAGCTCCTACGAGCAGTACTTC,CASSYKDHSSYEQYF
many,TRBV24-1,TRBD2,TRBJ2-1,TGTGCCACCAGTGACACTAGCGGGAGGGCCCGTGAGCAGTTCTTC,CATSDTSGRAREQFF
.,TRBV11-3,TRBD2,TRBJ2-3,TGTGCCAGCAGCTTAGAGACTAGCGGGGAAGGCACAGATACGCAGTATTTT,CASSLETSGEGTDTQYF
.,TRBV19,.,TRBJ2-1,TGTGCCAGTAGCAGTCGAGGGGGACTTAACCCCTACAATGAGCAGTTCTTC,CASSSRGGLNPYNEQFF
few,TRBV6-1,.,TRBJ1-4,TGTGCCGCCACCAGCCTACGCTGGGGAACAACTAATGAAAAACTGTTTTTT,CAATSLRWGTTNEKLFF
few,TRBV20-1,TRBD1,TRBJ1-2,TGCAGTGCTGGGGGACAGGGCCATGGCTACACCTTC,CSAGGQGHGYTF
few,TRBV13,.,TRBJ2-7,TGTGCCAGCAGCTTACAAGGCTACGGGCAGTACTTC,CASSLQGYGQYF
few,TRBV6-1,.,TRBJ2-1,TGTGCCAGCAGCGAGGCTGGTCCCGATGAGCAGTTCTTC,CASSEAGPDEQFF
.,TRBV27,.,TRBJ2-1,TGTGCCAGCAGTTTAAGGGGGACCCGGGACGCATCGACCAATGAGCAGTTCTTC,CASSLRGTRDASTNEQFF
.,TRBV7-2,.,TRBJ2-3,TGTGCCAGCAGCTTAGGGGACAACGCAGATACGCAGTATTTT,CASSLGDNADTQYF
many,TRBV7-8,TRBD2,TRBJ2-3,TGTGCCAGCAGGCAAACTAGCGCCGGCGGGGATACGCAGTATTTT,CASRQTSAGGDTQYF
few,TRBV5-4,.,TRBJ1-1,TGTGCCAGCACCTCCGCAGGGTCCTCTGAAGCTTTCTTT,CASTSAGSSEAFF
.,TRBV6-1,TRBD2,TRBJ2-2,TGTGCCAGCAGTGAAAGAGCACTAGCGGGGGCCGTCACCGGGGAGCTGTTTTTT,CASSERALAGAVTGELFF
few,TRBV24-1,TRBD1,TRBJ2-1,TGTGCCACCAGTGATTGGCGACAGGGGGGGAATGAGCAGTTCTTC,CATSDWRQGGNEQFF
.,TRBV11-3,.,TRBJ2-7,TGTGCCAGCAGCCATTCGGGGGCGTCCTACGAGCAGTACTTC,CASSHSGASYEQYF
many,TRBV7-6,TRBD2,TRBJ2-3,TGTGCCAGCAGCCTGCGGACTAGCGGGAGAACAGATACGCAGTATTTT,CASSLRTSGRTDTQYF
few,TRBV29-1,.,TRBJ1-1,TGCAGCGTTGAGAAGACAGCGAACACTGAAGCTTTCTTT,CSVEKTANTEAFF
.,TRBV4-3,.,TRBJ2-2,TGCGCCAGCAGCCGTATAACCGGGACTGCGAACACCGGGGAGCTGTTTTTT,CASSRITGTANTGELFF
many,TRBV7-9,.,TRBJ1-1,TGTGCCAGCAGCCAGACATCGAACACTGAAGCTTTCTTT,CASSQTSNTEAFF
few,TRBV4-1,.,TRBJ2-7,TGCGCCAGCAGCCAGACCGCGGGACCTCAGTACGAGCAGTACTTC,CASSQTAGPQYEQYF
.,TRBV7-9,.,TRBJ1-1,TGTGCCAGCAGCCTGGAACCCACTGAAGCTTTCTTT,CASSLEPTEAFF
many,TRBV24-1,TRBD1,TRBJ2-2,TGTGCCACCATCCAAGGGGGCGCGTGGAACACCGGGGAGCTGTTTTTT,CATIQGGAWNTGELFF
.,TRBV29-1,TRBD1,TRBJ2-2,TGCAGCGCGACAGGGCACGGGGAGCTGTTTTTT,CSATGHGELFF
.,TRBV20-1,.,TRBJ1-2,TGCAGTGCTGGCACAGGGAACACAGTAAGCTATGGCTACACCTTC,CSAGTGNTVSYGYTF
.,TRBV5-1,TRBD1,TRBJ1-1,TGCGCCAGCAGCTCGGGACAGGGGGTCAGGACTGAAGCTTTCTTT,CASSSGQGVRTEAFF
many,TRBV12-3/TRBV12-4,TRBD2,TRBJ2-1,TGTGCCATTAGAGCGGGAGTAGGGTACAATGAGCAGTTCTTC,CAIRAGVGYNEQFF
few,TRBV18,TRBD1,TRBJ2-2,TGTGCCAGCTCACCACCGGTGGGGACAGGGGACACCGGGGAGCTGTTTTTT,CASSPPVGTGDTGELFF
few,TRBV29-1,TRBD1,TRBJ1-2,TGCAGCGCCCGGGACAGGAGGAGGGCTAACTATGGCTACACCTTC,CSARDRRRANYGYTF
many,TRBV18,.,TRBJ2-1,TGTGCCAGCTCACCATTCGAGGCTTCCTACAATGAGCAGTTCTTC,CASSPFEASYNEQFF
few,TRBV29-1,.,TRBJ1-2,TGCAGCGCTGAGGAGCTAGCTAACTATGGCTACACCTTC,CSAEELANYGYTF
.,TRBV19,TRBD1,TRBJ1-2,TGTGCCAGTAGTATGGACAGGGGTAGCTATGGCTACACCTTC,CASSMDRGSYGYTF
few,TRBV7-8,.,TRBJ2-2,TGTGCCAGCAGCCTCAGGGTTAGCACCGGGGAGCTGTTTTTT,CASSLRVSTGELFF
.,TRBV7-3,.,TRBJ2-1,TGTGCCAGCAGCGGTAGGGATCTGTCCAGGGTTCGCTATGAGCAGTTCTTC,CASSGRDLSRVRYEQFF